The rows below give T cell receptor beta chains drawn from one sample of a study of T cell responses to AZD1222 COVID-19 vaccine. TCRdb's copy holds only in-frame clones and misses some; the assay was immunoSEQ multiplex PCR. The table lists 100,000 to 150,000 clones, roughly 90% of them singletons. The sequences come from peripheral blood, collected on day 0 of MenACWY control vaccination. Receptors were obtained from an adult in good health. Both conserved end residues are part of each CDR3. The order of the fields is D gene, clone size, V gene, J gene, CDR3 protein, CDR3 DNA. D genes are given only for firm matches. Size is omitted from some rows. Given values are once, few, many or a class for expanded clones.

>.|.|TRBV2|TRBJ1-5
CASSDVGSNQPQHF
TGTGCCAGCAGTGATGTGGGGTCCAATCAGCCCCAGCATTTT
>.|.|TRBV4-1|TRBJ2-7
CASSQDTVLSYYEQYF
TGCGCCAGCAGCCAAGATACCGTCCTCTCCTACTACGAGCAGTACTTC
>.|.|TRBV11-3|TRBJ1-2
CASSDRTYGYTF
TGTGCCAGCAGTGACAGGACCTATGGCTACACCTTC
>.|.|TRBV5-8|TRBJ1-6
CASSLGQGFSPLHF
TGTGCCAGCAGCTTGGGGCAGGGATTTTCACCCCTCCACTTT
>.|.|TRBV5-1|TRBJ1-1
CASSLGTNTEAFF
TGCGCCAGCAGCCTAGGGACAAACACTGAAGCTTTCTTT
>TRBD1|.|TRBV5-5|TRBJ2-7
CASSLARGQGIIFEQYF
TGTGCCAGCAGCTTGGCCAGGGGGCAGGGGATAATTTTCGAGCAGTACTTC
>.|.|TRBV5-4|TRBJ1-5
CASSFGDGKGNQPQHF
TGTGCCAGCAGCTTCGGGGACGGGAAAGGCAATCAGCCCCAGCATTTT
>TRBD1|.|TRBV5-1|TRBJ2-4
CASSFLGQDTKNIQYF
TGCGCCAGCAGCTTCCTGGGACAGGATACCAAAAACATTCAGTACTTC
>TRBD2|.|TRBV30|TRBJ2-1
CAWQTSGSKDEQFF
TGTGCCTGGCAAACTAGCGGGAGTAAGGATGAGCAGTTCTTC
>.|.|TRBV30|TRBJ2-2
CAWSRRDLNTGELFF
TGTGCCTGGAGTCGGCGGGACTTGAACACCGGGGAGCTGTTTTTT
>TRBD2|.|TRBV2|TRBJ2-1
CASNRGTSGTNEQFF
TGTGCCAGCAACCGGGGGACTAGCGGGACCAATGAGCAGTTCTTC
>TRBD1|.|TRBV3-1/TRBV3-2|TRBJ1-1
CASSQLAHNRGRRTEAFF
TGTGCCAGCAGCCAACTCGCCCACAACAGGGGGCGGAGGACTGAAGCTTTCTTT
>TRBD2|few|TRBV4-1|TRBJ2-7
CASSHETSGNYEQYF
TGCGCCAGCAGCCATGAAACTAGCGGAAACTACGAGCAGTACTTC
>.|.|TRBV5-6|TRBJ2-7
CASSLMGFWGEQYF
TGTGCCAGCAGCTTGATGGGGTTCTGGGGCGAGCAGTACTTC
>.|.|TRBV9|TRBJ1-3
CASSVDARNTIYF
TGTGCCAGCAGCGTAGATGCCCGAAACACCATATATTTT
>TRBD2|.|TRBV4-1|TRBJ2-2
CASSLPLKAGENTGELFF
TGCGCCAGCAGCTTACCCCTTAAAGCGGGGGAGAACACCGGGGAGCTGTTTTTT
>TRBD1|.|TRBV7-8|TRBJ2-2
CASSQGTGQSAGELFF
TGTGCCAGCAGCCAAGGGACAGGGCAATCCGCCGGGGAGCTGTTTTTT
>TRBD1|.|TRBV5-4|TRBJ1-2
CASSGTGYGYTF
TGTGCCAGCAGCGGGACAGGCTATGGCTACACCTTC
>.|.|TRBV6-5|TRBJ1-4
CVSSATGGGEKLFF
TGTGTCAGCAGCGCGACGGGAGGCGGGGAAAAACTGTTTTTT
>TRBD1|.|TRBV5-4|TRBJ1-6
CASSYQDRGNSPLHF
TGTGCCAGCTCCTACCAGGACAGGGGCAATTCACCCCTCCACTTT
>.|.|TRBV7-9|TRBJ1-4
CASSLGGMVSEKLFF
TGTGCCAGCAGCTTAGGGGGGATGGTCAGTGAAAAACTGTTTTTT
>TRBD1|.|TRBV7-9|TRBJ1-2
CASSPQQGAYGYTF
TGTGCCAGCAGCCCCCAACAGGGGGCTTATGGCTACACCTTC
>.|.|TRBV21-1|TRBJ2-1
CASSKGMVEQFF
TGTGCCAGCAGCAAAGGTATGGTGGAGCAGTTCTTC
>TRBD2|.|TRBV2|TRBJ2-1
CASSVGSGRATKYNEQFF
TGTGCCAGCAGTGTAGGTAGCGGGAGGGCAACGAAATACAATGAGCAGTTCTTC
>TRBD2|.|TRBV7-3|TRBJ2-1
CASSPRGGRAHNEQFF
TGTGCCAGCAGCCCTAGGGGCGGGAGGGCCCACAATGAGCAGTTCTTC
>.|.|TRBV19|TRBJ2-6
CASSTSSGANVLTF
TGTGCCAGTAGTACCTCCTCTGGGGCCAACGTCCTGACTTTC
>TRBD2|once|TRBV15|TRBJ2-5
CATSGVAAGERETQYF
TGTGCCACCAGCGGAGTAGCAGCGGGAGAGAGAGAGACCCAGTACTTC
>.|.|TRBV6-2/TRBV6-3|TRBJ2-7
CASSGRDTAYEQYF
TGTGCCAGCAGTGGGCGGGACACGGCCTACGAGCAGTACTTC
>.|.|TRBV5-4|TRBJ2-7
CASSLGGVAYEQYF
TGTGCCAGCAGCTTGGGCGGAGTAGCCTACGAGCAGTACTTC
>.|.|TRBV18|TRBJ2-5
CASSPWGGNQETQYF
TGTGCCAGCTCACCATGGGGCGGGAACCAAGAGACCCAGTACTTC
>TRBD1|.|TRBV5-4|TRBJ1-2
CASTYGQGTSNYGYTF
TGTGCCAGCACCTACGGACAGGGGACATCTAACTATGGCTACACCTTC
>.|once|TRBV5-1|TRBJ1-1
CASSLPSAEAFF
TGCGCCAGCAGCCTCCCCTCCGCTGAAGCTTTCTTT
>TRBD2|.|TRBV4-1|TRBJ2-7
CASSLLPGTSYEQYF
TGCGCCAGCAGCCTTCTTCCGGGGACTAGCTACGAGCAGTACTTC
>.|once|TRBV18|TRBJ1-1
CASSPGTGNTEAFF
TGTGCCAGCTCCCCCGGGACGGGTAACACTGAAGCTTTCTTT
>TRBD1|.|TRBV25-1|TRBJ1-2
CASSRGQGSNYGYTF
TGTGCCAGCAGTCGCGGACAGGGGAGTAACTATGGCTACACCTTC
>.|.|TRBV7-6|TRBJ2-1
CASSFRQDEQFF
TGTGCCAGCAGCTTTAGACAAGATGAGCAGTTCTTC
>.|.|TRBV7-2|TRBJ2-7
CASSPRGTREQYF
TGTGCCAGCAGCCCCCGAGGCACGAGGGAGCAGTACTTC
>.|.|TRBV4-3|TRBJ2-2
CASSQALSTGSTGELFF
TGCGCCAGCAGCCAAGCGCTCTCAACAGGGAGCACCGGGGAGCTGTTTTTT
>.|.|TRBV11-3|TRBJ2-3
CASSLGAGRTDTQYF
TGTGCCAGCAGCTTAGGGGCAGGGCGCACAGATACGCAGTATTTT
>TRBD2|.|TRBV5-1|TRBJ2-7
CASSLVLAGESEQYF
TGCGCCAGCAGCTTGGTCCTAGCGGGAGAGTCCGAGCAGTACTTC
>.|.|TRBV7-6|TRBJ2-3
CASSLVAGTRNTQYF
TGTGCCAGCAGCTTAGTGGCGGGGACTCGGAATACGCAGTATTTT
>.|.|TRBV19|TRBJ2-1
CATVPITLISYNEQFF
TGTGCCACCGTTCCTATTACCCTGATCTCCTACAATGAGCAGTTCTTC
>.|.|TRBV5-1|TRBJ2-7
CASSLDGTQGDEQYF
TGCGCCAGCAGCTTGGACGGGACCCAAGGAGACGAGCAGTACTTC
>TRBD1|once|TRBV5-1|TRBJ1-6
CASSLLPRQGETHNSPLHF
TGCGCCAGCAGCTTGTTACCGAGACAGGGGGAAACTCATAATTCACCCCTCCACTTT
>TRBD2|.|TRBV7-8|TRBJ2-7
CASSRTSIYEQYF
TGTGCCAGCAGCCGGACTAGCATCTACGAGCAGTACTTC
>TRBD2|.|TRBV5-4|TRBJ2-5
CASSPAGGRARMETQYF
TGTGCCAGCAGCCCGGCCGGTGGGAGGGCCAGGATGGAGACCCAGTACTTC
>TRBD2|.|TRBV11-3|TRBJ2-1
CASSQDGTRADEQFF
TGTGCCAGCAGCCAGGATGGGACTAGGGCCGATGAGCAGTTCTTC
>TRBD1|.|TRBV5-8|TRBJ1-2
CASSLGTGANYGYTF
TGTGCCAGCAGCTTGGGGACAGGTGCTAACTATGGCTACACCTTC
>.|.|TRBV5-1|TRBJ2-2
CASSREEGAGELFF
TGCGCCAGCAGCAGGGAGGAAGGGGCCGGGGAGCTGTTTTTT
>.|once|TRBV5-1|TRBJ1-1
CASSLEGGRNTEAFF
TGCGCCAGCAGCTTGGAAGGGGGGCGGAACACTGAAGCTTTCTTT
>.|.|TRBV10-3|TRBJ1-1
CAIISGTEAFF
TGTGCCATCATTTCGGGCACTGAAGCTTTCTTT
>.|.|TRBV5-1|TRBJ2-2
CASSLAHQGNTGELFF
TGCGCCAGCAGCTTGGCCCACCAGGGGAACACCGGGGAGCTGTTTTTT
>.|.|TRBV3-1/TRBV3-2|TRBJ1-1
CASSPSGYGAFF
TGTGCCAGCAGCCCCAGCGGTTATGGGGCTTTCTTT
>.|.|TRBV12-3/TRBV12-4|TRBJ1-5
CASSLSGGQPQHF
TGTGCCAGCAGTTTATCCGGGGGTCAGCCCCAGCATTTT
>.|.|TRBV27|TRBJ2-5
CASSLSRTDRQETQYF
TGTGCCAGCAGTTTATCCCGGACAGACAGACAAGAGACCCAGTACTTC
>.|.|TRBV28|TRBJ1-1
CASSLNQGTMNTEAFF
TGTGCCAGCAGTTTAAATCAAGGGACCATGAACACTGAAGCTTTCTTT
>.|.|TRBV24-1|TRBJ2-3
CATSNKGQHTDTQYF
TGTGCCACCAGTAACAAAGGACAACACACAGATACGCAGTATTTT
>.|.|TRBV2|TRBJ2-3
CASSEVGDTQYF
TGTGCCAGCAGTGAAGTAGGGGATACGCAGTATTTT
>TRBD1|.|TRBV9|TRBJ2-1
CASSVKGQGAGEQFF
TGTGCCAGCAGCGTGAAGGGACAGGGGGCGGGTGAGCAGTTCTTC